The clone carrying this T cell receptor (beta chain) has only one observation. The data derive from a study of blood T cells in healthy people across ages. CDR3 length: 14 amino acids. CDR1 is GTSNPN and CDR2 is SVGIG in the germline V gene (reference sequence). Deletions cut 2 bases from V and 13 bases from J, with 21 bases between. The use of a sample-barcoded 5' primer and a J-beta primer mix characterized a second PCR of about 7 to 12 cycles. TCRdb reanalysed the 5' RACE reads using MiXCR and keeps one entry per CDR3 protein. The sample lists approximately 880,000 distinct CDR3 sequences, approximately 49% seen once, with roughly 13% in the top ten.

The chain links TRBV30 to TRBJ2-4; tentatively, D is TRBD1 or TRBD2 (5 bases each). What was sequenced was blood. The receptor comes from a man younger than 45 in good health. CDR3 in amino acids: CAWSLTRTMGEQYF. The CDR3 region has the DNA TGTGCCTGGAGTCTGACACGAACGATGGGGGAGCAGTACTTC.